The 8 T cell receptor beta chains below were found in one sample sequenced in a study of blood T cells in healthy people across ages. A second roughly 6 to 11 cycle PCR used barcoded and J-beta primers. One entry per CDR3 protein, called by TCRdb with MiXCR from the 5' RACE reads. Altogether 1.5 million to 2 million distinct CDR3 sequences are present, about 50% being singletons, with the ten largest covering roughly 2%. The sample was blood. Receptors were obtained from a woman in her 40s in good health.

The chain has TRBV20-1 and TRBJ1-2, with 11 bases that match TRBD1. Unmatched junction bases numbered 3, after V lost 5 bases and J lost 4 bases. Germline V lookup: CDR1 DFQATT, CDR2 SNEGSKA (reference sequence). The CDR3 sequence is 13 residues long. The CDR3 loop reads CSAGDRGSYGYTF. CDR3 coding DNA: TGCAGTGCTGGGGACAGGGGGTCCTATGGCTACACCTTC.

Regarding this clonotype: At one boundary the junction diverges from the germline segment, which might be a read error. This chain connects TRBV20-1 to TRBJ1-2; D perhaps matches TRBD1 (5 bases). This CDR3 has 14 residues. CDR1 DFQATT and CDR2 SNEGSKA come from the germline V gene (reference sequence). The CDR3 sequence: CSASRRGGIYGYTF. CDR3 nucleotide sequence: TGCAGTGCCTCGCGGAGGGGTGGAATCTATGGCTACACCTTT.

This clonotype has just a few counts. The CDR3 loop is CASSPRRISSYNEQFF. For the CDR3, the DNA is TGTGCCAGCTCACCACGGCGAATTAGCTCCTACAATGAGCAGTTCTTC. V usage is TRBV18 and J usage is TRBJ2-1; no clear D gene. This CDR3 comprises 16 residues. V lost 1 base, J lost 0 bases, and 10 bases lay in between. Germline CDR1 is KGHSH and CDR2 is LQKENI.

The genes are TRBV27 and TRBJ1-2, with 8 bases fitting TRBD1. V lost 5 bases and J lost 0; bases outside the gene matches: 14. The germline V gene encodes CDR1 MNHEY and CDR2 SMNVEV (reference sequence). The CDR3 loop spans 18 amino acids. The CDR3 nucleotides are TGTGCCAGCAGTCCCGAGGGCCAGGGGGACAGGCCTAACTATGGCTACACCTTC. Amino acids: CASSPEGQGDRPNYGYTF.

This clonotype was observed a handful of times. CDR3 DNA sequence: TGTGCCAGCAGTAAGGGACAGGGGGCAGGTGAAGCTTTCTTT. Its translation is CASSKGQGAGEAFF. The V gene is TRBV27, the J gene TRBJ1-1; 12 bases are shared with TRBD1. The CDR3 consists of 14 residues. From germline, CDR1 is MNHEY and CDR2 SMNVEV (reference sequence). V gave up 5 bases and J gave up 7 bases; unmatched junction bases: 5.

The chain uses TRBV7-6 and TRBJ1-2; D unresolved. The CDR3 length is 13 residues. The germline gives CDR1 SGHVS, CDR2 FNYEAQ. V shed 4 bases and J shed 5 bases, with 11 bases lying between them. CDR3 nucleotides: TGTGCCAGCAGCTCGAGTCCCTTTTATGGCTACACCTTC. Amino acid sequence: CASSSSPFYGYTF.

The chain combines TRBV6-5 with TRBJ1-2; D gene ambiguous. The CDR3 is 13 residues long. CDR1 is MNHEY, CDR2 SVGAGI, per germline. Trimming cost V 7 bases and J 1 base, with 10 bases left between them. The CDR3, as DNA: TGTGCCAGCACGGAGAGATTTAACTATGGCTACACCTTC. It codes for CASTERFNYGYTF.

The CDR3 here is CASSQDRWGEQYF. CDR3 DNA sequence: TGTGCCAGCAGCCAAGATCGGTGGGGCGAGCAGTACTTC. The V gene is TRBV3-1, the J gene TRBJ2-7; D remains unclear. The V gene's germline CDR1 is LGHDT and CDR2 YNNKEL (reference sequence). This CDR3 region has 13 residues. Trimming removed 0 bases from V and 6 bases from J, with 9 bases in between.